These T cell receptor beta chains were read from a single sample in a study of Tregs in tolerant kidney transplant recipients. The method was immunoSEQ multiplex PCR; TCRdb's version includes in-frame clones alone and lacks a portion of them. Counted here are some 47,000 clones, roughly nine tenths occurring once; the ten biggest clones make up 15% to 17%. The source material was CD8+ T cells from blood (PBMCs), sampled 12 months after the transplant. The receptors shown here come from a human patient who received a combined kidney and bone marrow transplant. Some T cells may possibly be graft donor cells. Both conserved end residues are part of each CDR3.

V: TRBV27; CDR3: CASSFVQGAGELFF
V: TRBV5-8; CDR3: CASTQAPGQGAKNIQYF
V: TRBV9; CDR3: CASSQTGDNSPLHF
V: TRBV7-9; CDR3: CASSLPMGGSDTQYF
V: TRBV7-3; CDR3: CASSSGTGADTQYF
V: TRBV19; CDR3: CASSIGGDEQFF
V: TRBV14; CDR3: CANSQDKLAGAVGNTGELFF
V: TRBV19; CDR3: CASSISPGPQHF
V: TRBV25-1; CDR3: CASSEGGQAFF
V: TRBV4-2; CDR3: CASSQAASGGVSSYNEQFF
V: TRBV7-2; CDR3: CASSLVGGPQETQYF
V: TRBV7-8; CDR3: CASSLFTQGYYEQYF
V: TRBV28; CDR3: CAPLLGLAETQYF
V: TRBV5-5; CDR3: CASSSTFGGNQPQHF
V: TRBV5-6; CDR3: CASSPTSEGFNEQFF
V: TRBV27; CDR3: CASSLWSGVAGWSTDTQYF
V: TRBV9; CDR3: CASSQTSDTYNEQFF
V: TRBV4-3; CDR3: CASSQDQITWTGGLMNTEAFF
V: TRBV11-2; CDR3: CASNPSGRAGELFF
V: TRBV10-3; CDR3: CAIRAGEGSPLHF
V: TRBV11-2; CDR3: CASSFGQGAFYGYTF
V: TRBV19; CDR3: CASSRQYNEQFF
V: TRBV25-1; CDR3: CASSKTVEQYF
V: TRBV28; CDR3: CASSFQLSYQETQYF
V: TRBV4-2; CDR3: CASSQVRGYEQYF
V: TRBV11-3; CDR3: CASSLGSSPEAFF
V: TRBV7-2; CDR3: CASSLITGLGDQPQHF
V: TRBV4-3; CDR3: CASSPLPAGTDYNEQFF
V: TRBV19; CDR3: CASNGGPGQGVDEQYF
V: TRBV4-2; CDR3: CASSQDSIAANTGELFF
V: TRBV27; CDR3: CASTLTGGPFTDTQYF
V: TRBV7-9; CDR3: CASSLYQGANEQYF
V: TRBV7-9; CDR3: CAVRGGRTDTQYF
V: TRBV7-6; CDR3: CASSLGQGAPYEQYF
V: TRBV7-2; CDR3: CASSLAEDYEQYF
V: TRBV11-2; CDR3: CASSLLTGELFF
V: TRBV7-3; CDR3: CASSFGQGTYNEQFF
V: TRBV7-9; CDR3: CASSLAGGQGAPTNEKLFF
V: TRBV9; CDR3: CASSRGQGALEQYF
V: TRBV2; CDR3: CASSEATSEMF
V: TRBV7-3; CDR3: CASSLTGGDTEAFF
V: TRBV7-3; CDR3: CASSQGGYLEETQYF
V: TRBV10-3; CDR3: CAISEARQGFYTF
V: TRBV7-9; CDR3: CASSIGLAGVPSTQYF
V: TRBV19; CDR3: CASSMGSNEQYF
V: TRBV7-2; CDR3: CASSPNWSTDTQYF
V: TRBV4-2; CDR3: CASSQDSQVPYNEQFF
V: TRBV4-2; CDR3: CASTPGGRHTEAFF
V: TRBV6-5; CDR3: CASSYAGLAESYEQYF
V: TRBV5-1; CDR3: CASSLLGQSGEQYF
V: TRBV30; CDR3: CAWSLLDNQPQHF
V: TRBV2; CDR3: CASRSLAGGPYNEQFF
V: TRBV11-3; CDR3: CASSVEVSDTQYF
V: TRBV4-2; CDR3: CASSQDMAGNSPLHF
V: TRBV7-6; CDR3: CASSLEEQNTEAFF